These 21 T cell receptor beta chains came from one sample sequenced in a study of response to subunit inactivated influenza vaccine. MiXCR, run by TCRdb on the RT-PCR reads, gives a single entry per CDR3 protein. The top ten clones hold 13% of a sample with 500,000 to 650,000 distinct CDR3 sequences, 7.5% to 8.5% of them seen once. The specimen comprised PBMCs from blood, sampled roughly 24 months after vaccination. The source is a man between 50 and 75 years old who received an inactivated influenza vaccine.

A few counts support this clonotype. CDR3 coding DNA: TGTGCCAGCAGTGACCGGGCCTATAATTCACCCCTCCACTTT. Encoded protein: CASSDRAYNSPLHF. V is TRBV12-3 or TRBV12-4 and J is TRBJ1-6; unclear D gene. The CDR3 spans 14 residues. V was shortened by 5 bases and J by 2 bases, with 7 bases between the two germline ends.

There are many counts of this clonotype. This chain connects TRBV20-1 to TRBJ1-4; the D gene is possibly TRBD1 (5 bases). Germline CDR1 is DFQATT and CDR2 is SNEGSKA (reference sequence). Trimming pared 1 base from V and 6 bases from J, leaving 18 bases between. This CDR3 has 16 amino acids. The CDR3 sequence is CSARGGDLAIDEKLFF. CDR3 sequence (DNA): TGCAGTGCTAGAGGGGGCGATCTCGCCATCGATGAAAAACTGTTTTTT.

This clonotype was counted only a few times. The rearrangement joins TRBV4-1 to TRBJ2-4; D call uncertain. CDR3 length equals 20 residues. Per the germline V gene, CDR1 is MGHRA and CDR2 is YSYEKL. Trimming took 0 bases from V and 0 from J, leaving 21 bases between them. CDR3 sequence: CASSQEVVPLTKKAKNIQYF. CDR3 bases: TGCGCCAGCAGCCAAGAGGTTGTCCCCCTGACCAAAAAAGCCAAAAACATTCAGTACTTC.

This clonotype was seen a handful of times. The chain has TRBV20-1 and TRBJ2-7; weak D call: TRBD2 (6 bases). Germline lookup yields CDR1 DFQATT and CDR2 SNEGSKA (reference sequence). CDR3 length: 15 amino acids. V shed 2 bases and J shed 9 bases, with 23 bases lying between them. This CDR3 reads CSARSSLSGSWVQYF. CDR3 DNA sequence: TGCAGTGCTAGAAGTTCCCTTAGCGGCTCATGGGTGCAGTACTTC.

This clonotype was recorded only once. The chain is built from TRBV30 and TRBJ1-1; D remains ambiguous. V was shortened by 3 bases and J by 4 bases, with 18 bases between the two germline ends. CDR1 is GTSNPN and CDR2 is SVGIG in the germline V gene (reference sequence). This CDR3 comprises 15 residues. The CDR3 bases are TGTGCCTGGAGCCACTCCTGGCCGGAAGGCACTGAAGCTTTCTTT. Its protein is CAWSHSWPEGTEAFF. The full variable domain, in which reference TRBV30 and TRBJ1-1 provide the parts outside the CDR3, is SQTIHQWPATLVQPVGSPLSLECTVEGTSNPNLYWYRQAAGRGLQLLFYSVGIGQISSEVPQNLSASRPQDRQFILSSKKLLLSDSGFYLCAWSHSWPEGTEAFFGQGTRLTVV.

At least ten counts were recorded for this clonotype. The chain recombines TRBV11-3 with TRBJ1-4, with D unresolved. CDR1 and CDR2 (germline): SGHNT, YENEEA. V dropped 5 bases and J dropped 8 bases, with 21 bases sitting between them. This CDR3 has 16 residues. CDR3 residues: CASSHYATVRGEKLFF. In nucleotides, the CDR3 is TGTGCCAGCAGCCATTACGCGACGGTCAGAGGAGAAAAACTGTTTTTT.

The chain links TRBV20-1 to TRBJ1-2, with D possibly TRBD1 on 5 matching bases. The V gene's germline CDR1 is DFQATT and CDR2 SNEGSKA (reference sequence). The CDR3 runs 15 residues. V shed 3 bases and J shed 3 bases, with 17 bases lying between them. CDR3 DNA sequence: TGCAGTGCTAGCGGATTGGGGGGACTACACTATGGCTACACCTTC. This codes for CSASGLGGLHYGYTF.

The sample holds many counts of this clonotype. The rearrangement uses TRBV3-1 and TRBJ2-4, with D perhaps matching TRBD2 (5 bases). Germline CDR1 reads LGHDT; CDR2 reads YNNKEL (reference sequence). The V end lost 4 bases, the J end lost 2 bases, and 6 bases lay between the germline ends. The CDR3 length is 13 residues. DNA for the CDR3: TGTGCCAGCAGCCCCGGGACCAAAAACATTCAGTACTTC. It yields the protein CASSPGTKNIQYF.

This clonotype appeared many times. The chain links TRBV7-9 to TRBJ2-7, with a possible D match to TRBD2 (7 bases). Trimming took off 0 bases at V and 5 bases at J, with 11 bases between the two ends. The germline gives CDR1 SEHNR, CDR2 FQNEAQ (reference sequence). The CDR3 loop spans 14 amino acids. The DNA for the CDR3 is TGTGCCAGCAGCTTAGCGAGAGGGGGGGACGAGCAGTACTTC. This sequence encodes CASSLARGGDEQYF.

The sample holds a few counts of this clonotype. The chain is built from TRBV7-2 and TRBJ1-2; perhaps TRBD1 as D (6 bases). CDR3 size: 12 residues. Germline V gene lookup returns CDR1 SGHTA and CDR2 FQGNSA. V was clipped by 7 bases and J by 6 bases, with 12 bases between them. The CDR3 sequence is CASNRDVHGYTF. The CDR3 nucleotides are TGTGCCAGCAACAGGGACGTTCATGGCTACACCTTC.

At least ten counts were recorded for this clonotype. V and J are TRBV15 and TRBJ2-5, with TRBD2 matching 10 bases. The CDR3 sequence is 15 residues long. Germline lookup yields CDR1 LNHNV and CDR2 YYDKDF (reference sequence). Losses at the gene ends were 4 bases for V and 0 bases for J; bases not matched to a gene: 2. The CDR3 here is CATSTGTSDQETQYF. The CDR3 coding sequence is TGTGCCACCAGCACGGGGACTAGCGACCAAGAGACCCAGTACTTC. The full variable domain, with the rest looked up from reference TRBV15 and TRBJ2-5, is DAMVIQNPRYQVTQFGKPVTLSCSQTLNHNVMYWYQQKSSQAPKLLFHYYDKDFNNEADTPDNFQSRRPNTSFCFLDIRSPGLGDTAMYLCATSTGTSDQETQYFGPGTRLLVL.

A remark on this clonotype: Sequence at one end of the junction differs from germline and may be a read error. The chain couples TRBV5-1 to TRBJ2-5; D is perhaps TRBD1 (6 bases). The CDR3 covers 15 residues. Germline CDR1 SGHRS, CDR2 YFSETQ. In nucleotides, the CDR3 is TGCACCAGCAGCTTGGGGGCGAGTATTCAGGGAACCCAGTACTTC. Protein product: CTSSLGASIQGTQYF.

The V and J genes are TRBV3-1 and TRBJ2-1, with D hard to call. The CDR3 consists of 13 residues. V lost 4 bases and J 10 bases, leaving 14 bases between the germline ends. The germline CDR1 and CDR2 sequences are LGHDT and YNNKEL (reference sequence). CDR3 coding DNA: TGTGCCAGCAGCCCAACTCTTGGGTTGGAGCAGTTCTTC. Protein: CASSPTLGLEQFF.

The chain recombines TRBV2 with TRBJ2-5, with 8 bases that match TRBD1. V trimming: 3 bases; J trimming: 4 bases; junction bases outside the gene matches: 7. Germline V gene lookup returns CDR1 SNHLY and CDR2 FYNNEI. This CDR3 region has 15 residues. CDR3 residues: CASSDPGGAGETQYF. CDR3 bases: TGTGCCAGCAGTGATCCAGGGGGCGCGGGAGAGACCCAGTACTTC.

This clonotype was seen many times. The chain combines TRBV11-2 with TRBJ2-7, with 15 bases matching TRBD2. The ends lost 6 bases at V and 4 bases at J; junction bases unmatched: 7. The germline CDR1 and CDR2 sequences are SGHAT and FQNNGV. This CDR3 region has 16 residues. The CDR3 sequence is CASSLAGTSGRYEQYF. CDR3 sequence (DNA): TGTGCCAGCAGTTTGGCGGGGACTAGCGGGAGGTACGAGCAGTACTTC.

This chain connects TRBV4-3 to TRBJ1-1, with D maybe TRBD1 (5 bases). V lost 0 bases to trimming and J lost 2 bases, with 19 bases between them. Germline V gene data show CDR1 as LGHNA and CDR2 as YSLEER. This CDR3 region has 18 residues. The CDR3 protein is CASSQDVGGSRVNTEAFF. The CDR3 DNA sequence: TGCGCCAGCAGCCAAGACGTGGGGGGTAGCAGGGTAAACACTGAAGCTTTCTTT.

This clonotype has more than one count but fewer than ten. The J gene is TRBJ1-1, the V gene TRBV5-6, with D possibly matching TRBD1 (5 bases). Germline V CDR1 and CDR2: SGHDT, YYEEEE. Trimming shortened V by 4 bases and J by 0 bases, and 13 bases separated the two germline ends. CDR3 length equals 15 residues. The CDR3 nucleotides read TGTGCCAGCAGCCTGGATGGGGGGGTGAACACTGAAGCTTTCTTT. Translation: CASSLDGGVNTEAFF.

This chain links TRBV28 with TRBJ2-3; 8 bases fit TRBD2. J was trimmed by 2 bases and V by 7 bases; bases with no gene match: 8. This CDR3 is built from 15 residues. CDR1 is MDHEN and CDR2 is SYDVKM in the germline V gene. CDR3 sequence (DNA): TGTGCCAGCACCCTACTAGCGGACGTCACAGATACGCAGTATTTT. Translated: CASTLLADVTDTQYF. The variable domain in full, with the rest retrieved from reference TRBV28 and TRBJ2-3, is DVKVTQSSRYLVKRTGEKVFLECVQDMDHENMFWYRQDPGLGLRLIYFSYDVKMKEKGDIPEGYSVSREKKERFSLILESASTNQTSMYLCASTLLADVTDTQYFGPGTRLTVL.

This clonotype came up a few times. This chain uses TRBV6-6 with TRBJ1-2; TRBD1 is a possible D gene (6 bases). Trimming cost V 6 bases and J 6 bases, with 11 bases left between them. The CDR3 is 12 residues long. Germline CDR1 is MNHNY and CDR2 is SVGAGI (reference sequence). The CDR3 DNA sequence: TGTGCCAGCAGGGACAGTTCCCATGGCTACACCTTC. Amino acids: CASRDSSHGYTF.

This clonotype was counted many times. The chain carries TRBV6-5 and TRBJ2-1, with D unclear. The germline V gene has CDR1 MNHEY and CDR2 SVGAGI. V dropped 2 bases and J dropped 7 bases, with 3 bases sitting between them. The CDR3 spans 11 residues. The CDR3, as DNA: TGTGCCAGCAGTTACGGTAATGAGCAGTTCTTC. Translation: CASSYGNEQFF.

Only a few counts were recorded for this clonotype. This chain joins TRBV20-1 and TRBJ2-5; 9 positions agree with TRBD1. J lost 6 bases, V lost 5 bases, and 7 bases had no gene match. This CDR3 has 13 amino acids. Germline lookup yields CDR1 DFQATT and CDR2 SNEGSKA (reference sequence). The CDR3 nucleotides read TGCAGTGCTCACAGGGGGCTAGGGAAGACCCAGTACTTC. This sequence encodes CSAHRGLGKTQYF.